This TCR beta chain was profiled in a study of blood T cell repertoires in COVID-19. Across the study: Both acute and convalescent COVID-19 samples were obtained from the United States, Italy and Spain.

Sequenced by immunoSEQ multiplex PCR; TCRdb stores in-frame clones only, minus some. The table has around 72,000 clones, 83% seen once. Sequencing was carried out using peripheral blood. The clonotype comes from a woman older than 75 with acute or convalescent COVID-19.

In DNA, the CDR3 is TGTGCCAGCAGTTTTAGCGGAAGCACAGATACGCAGTATTTT. It yields the protein CASSFSGSTDTQYF. The chain is built from TRBV9 and TRBJ2-3, with D possibly matching TRBD2 (6 bases). Germline V gene data show CDR1 as SGDLS and CDR2 as YYNGEE. The CDR3 contains 14 residues. V lost 5 bases and J lost 0, with 10 bases in between.